A single sample is the source of the 27 T cell receptor beta chains below, sequenced in a study of T cells in Graves' hyperthyroidism and ophthalmopathy (dated by TCRdb to the late 2010s). The library was made by multiplex PCR. This sample was sequenced with an Illumina HiSeq 2000. TCR beta CDR3 regions were amplified from RNA transcripts. A first-round RT-PCR of the TCR CDR3 used the HTBI primer set with the Qiagen OneStep RT-PCR kit. Starting from the raw public reads, TCRdb applied fastp trimming at Q25, assembled clones with MiXCR and retained in-frame beta chains. Rows with a matching CDR3 protein are joined into one entry that keeps the most common DNA and genes. This sample has some 550,000 distinct CDR3 sequences in its table, and less than 25% of those were observed once. The top ten clonotypes cover approximately 26% of the sample. Source material: blood. The receptor source for this set is a man younger than 30 with Graves' hyperthyroidism.

This clonotype appeared many times. The genes are TRBV6-2 or TRBV6-3 and TRBJ1-5, with D possibly matching TRBD1 (6 bases). The CDR3 length is 16 residues. The V gene lost 7 bases and the J gene lost 1 base, with 17 bases spanning the gap. CDR1 MNHEY and CDR2 SVGEGT come from the germline V gene. The CDR3 region is CASTALTGQSNQPQHF. The CDR3 nucleotides read TGTGCCAGCACGGCCCTTACGGGACAAAGCAATCAGCCCCAGCATTTT.

A word on this clonotype: This may be a read error: a much more frequent sequence differs by one nucleotide. The chain's CDR3 is CASSLLGATQYF. The CDR3 DNA reads TGTGCCAGCAGCTTACTGGGCGCGACCCAGTACTTC. This chain joins TRBV11-2 and TRBJ2-5; D ambiguous. Germline V gene lookup returns CDR1 SGHAT and CDR2 FQNNGV. This CDR3 has 12 residues. Trimming shortened V by 2 bases and J by 7 bases, and 8 bases separated the two germline ends.

Only one count was recorded for this clonotype. J is TRBJ1-5 and V is TRBV19, with 7 bases aligning to TRBD1. Germline V gene data show CDR1 as LNHDA and CDR2 as SQIVND (reference sequence). J gave up 0 bases and V 4 bases, and 6 bases lay outside the gene matches. This CDR3 region has 16 residues. The CDR3 DNA follows: TGTGCCAGTAGTAGAGGGACAGAATATAGCAATCAGCCCCAGCATTTT. Protein product: CASSRGTEYSNQPQHF.

The sample holds many counts of this clonotype. CDR3 protein: CASTRPNADTEAFF. DNA for the CDR3: TGTGCCAGCACCCGACCGAACGCGGACACTGAAGCTTTCTTT. The chain joins TRBV6-1 to TRBJ1-1; no firm D call. CDR1 is MNHNS and CDR2 is SASEGT in the germline V gene. This CDR3 comprises 14 residues. The V end was cut by 7 bases, the J end by 3 bases, with 15 bases between.

The chain joins TRBV4-1 to TRBJ2-2; D is unclear. Germline CDR1 reads MGHRA; CDR2 reads YSYEKL. The CDR3 covers 13 residues. With 0 bases removed from V and 7 bases from J, the gap between germline ends came to 6 bases. This CDR3 is CASSQDPIGELFF. The CDR3 DNA is TGCGCCAGCAGCCAAGACCCAATCGGGGAGCTGTTTTTT.

This clonotype was picked up many times. This sequence joins TRBV28 and TRBJ2-2; weak D call: TRBD2 (7 bases). Trimming shortened V by 7 bases and J by 6 bases, and 15 bases separated the two germline ends. Germline CDR1 is MDHEN and CDR2 is SYDVKM. CDR3 length: 14 residues. The CDR3 reads CASIAGASPGELFF. The CDR3 region has the DNA TGTGCCAGCATCGCGGGGGCCTCTCCCGGGGAGCTGTTTTTT.

Concerning this clonotype itself: At one boundary the junction diverges from the germline segment, which might be a read error. The chain joins TRBV7-8 to TRBJ2-7; 10 bases agree with TRBD2. The germline V gene encodes CDR1 SGHVS and CDR2 FQNEAQ. The CDR3 length is 17 residues. CDR3 protein: CASSPLPSGGAGYEQHF. In DNA form, the CDR3 reads TGTGCCAGCAGCCCCTTGCCTAGCGGGGGTGCGGGTTACGAGCAGCACTTC.

The rearrangement joins TRBV6-1 to TRBJ1-3; 9 bases agree with TRBD1. The V gene end was trimmed by 8 bases and the J gene end by 0 bases; junction bases not matched to a gene: 5. Germline assignment: CDR1 MNHNS and CDR2 SASEGT. The CDR3 consists of 15 residues. The CDR3, as DNA: TGTGCCAGCGGCAGGGGACAGGGCTCTGGAAACACCATATATTTT. It encodes CASGRGQGSGNTIYF.

This clonotype was seen at least ten times. The chain employs TRBV28 and TRBJ2-7; D is perhaps TRBD1 (7 bases). Trimming shortened V by 5 bases and J by 2 bases, and 13 bases separated the two germline ends. The CDR3 is 14 residues long. Germline V gives CDR1 MDHEN, CDR2 SYDVKM. DNA for the CDR3: TGTGCCAGCAGTGCGGGACAGCCGACCTACGAGCAGTACTTC. Translated: CASSAGQPTYEQYF.

There are many counts of this clonotype. The rearrangement links TRBV6-5 to TRBJ1-2, with a weak D call TRBD1 (6 bases). Germline V CDR1 and CDR2: MNHEY, SVGAGI. The CDR3 runs 16 residues. V lost 0 bases and J lost 1, with 12 bases in between. This CDR3 is CASSYSVGGGNYGYTF. The CDR3 coding sequence is TGTGCCAGCAGTTACTCGGTGGGGGGCGGTAACTATGGCTACACCTTC.

CDR3 bases: TGTGCCAGCAGTTACTCCTCGGACAGGGGGCGATGGGAGACCCAGTACTTC. Amino acids: CASSYSSDRGRWETQYF. V usage is TRBV6-5 and J usage is TRBJ2-5, with 11 bases identical to TRBD1. The CDR3 has 17 amino acids. The V gene's germline CDR1 is MNHEY and CDR2 SVGAGI. The V segment lost 0 bases and the J segment 5 bases; nucleotides outside the gene matches: 8.

This clonotype was found many times. The V and J genes are TRBV5-5 and TRBJ1-2; D remains unclear. The CDR3 consists of 16 residues. Deletions cut 0 bases from V and 0 bases from J, with 12 bases between. The germline gives CDR1 SGHKS, CDR2 YYEKEE (reference sequence). The CDR3 region has the DNA TGTGCCAGCAGCTTGGATACCGCCCAGCCTAACTATGGCTACACCTTC. Translated, it gives CASSLDTAQPNYGYTF.

This clonotype has a count of ten or more. The genes are TRBV2 and TRBJ2-5; 10 bases match TRBD2. This CDR3 comprises 14 residues. Per germline, CDR1 SNHLY and CDR2 FYNNEI. Trimming removed 7 bases from V and 4 bases from J; junction bases left unmatched: 6. The CDR3 DNA is TGTGCCAGCAAAAGAGCGGGGGGGCCAGAGACCCAGTACTTC. Protein: CASKRAGGPETQYF.

This clonotype was observed at least ten times. CDR3 bases: TGTGCCAGCAGTCAGGACAGCGCGCCCTATGGCTACACCTTC. It codes for CASSQDSAPYGYTF. The chain carries TRBV6-5 and TRBJ1-2, with D possibly TRBD1 on 6 matching bases. This CDR3 is built from 14 residues. The germline V and J ends were trimmed by 5 bases and 4 bases, with 14 bases remaining between them. CDR1 and CDR2 (germline): MNHEY, SVGAGI.

On this clonotype itself: A much larger clone lies one base from this, so it may be a read error. The chain combines TRBV11-2 with TRBJ1-1; 8 bases map to TRBD1. The V gene's germline CDR1 is SGHAT and CDR2 FQNNGV. J gave up 6 bases and V 5 bases, and 11 bases lay outside the gene matches. The CDR3 length is 15 residues. The CDR3, as DNA: TGTGCCAGCAGCGGTGGACAGGGAGGAGCCTCTGAAGCTTTCTTT. It specifies CASSGGQGGASEAFF. Variable domain in full (rest from reference TRBV11-2 and TRBJ1-1): EAGVAQSPRYKIIEKRQSVAFWCNPISGHATLYWYQQILGQGPKLLIQFQNNGVVDDSQLPKDRFSAERLKGVDSTLKIQPAKLEDSAVYLCASSGGQGGASEAFFGQGTRLTVV.

The V call is TRBV7-3, the J call TRBJ1-5; D ambiguous. The CDR3 extends over 15 amino acids. Trimming took 5 bases from V and 0 from J, leaving 11 bases between them. Germline CDR1 and CDR2: SGHTA and FQGTGA. The CDR3 DNA is TGTGCCAGCAGCCTTACACCGATTAGCAATCAGCCCCAGCATTTT. Translation: CASSLTPISNQPQHF. Full variable domain (outside the CDR3, taken from reference TRBV7-3 and TRBJ1-5): GAGVSQTPSNKVTEKGKYVELRCDPISGHTALYWYRQSLGQGPEFLIYFQGTGAADDSGLPNDRFFAVRPEGSVSTLKIQRTERGDSAVYLCASSLTPISNQPQHFGDGTRLSIL.

The chain is built from TRBV12-3 or TRBV12-4 and TRBJ2-7, with D unclear. V was cut by 6 bases and J by 6 bases, with 12 bases left in between. The CDR3 runs to 12 residues. The CDR3 loop reads CASRRSSPEQYF. CDR3 nucleotides: TGTGCCAGCAGACGTTCATCACCCGAGCAGTACTTC.

The chain links TRBV12-3 or TRBV12-4 to TRBJ1-5, with D possibly TRBD1 on 6 matching bases. V was pared by 6 bases and J by 4 bases, with 13 bases between. The CDR3 consists of 14 residues. The CDR3 protein is CASRDKQGNQPQHF. The CDR3 DNA sequence: TGTGCCAGCAGGGATAAACAGGGAAATCAGCCCCAGCATTTT.

This chain uses TRBV12-3 or TRBV12-4 with TRBJ2-7; 8 bases align to TRBD1. This CDR3 contains 15 residues. The ends lost 5 bases at V and 3 bases at J; junction bases unmatched: 9. In nucleotides, the CDR3 is TGTGCCAGCAGTCCCCAGACGACAGGGGACTACGAGCAGTACTTC. Encoded protein: CASSPQTTGDYEQYF.

This clonotype occurred many times. The chain couples TRBV29-1 to TRBJ1-1; no firm D call. This CDR3 contains 14 residues. V was trimmed by 4 bases and J by 4 bases, leaving 16 bases between them. Germline V gene data show CDR1 as SQVTM and CDR2 as ANQGSEA. The CDR3 loop is CSVVRGSWGTEAFF. As DNA, the CDR3 is TGCAGCGTTGTGCGAGGCTCATGGGGCACTGAAGCTTTCTTT.

This chain uses TRBV12-3 or TRBV12-4 with TRBJ1-1; no clear D gene. The V end lost 7 bases, the J end lost 1 base, and 10 bases lay between the germline ends. CDR3 length: 13 amino acids. CDR3 sequence (DNA): TGTGCCAGCACCCTCACAACGAACACTGAAGCTTTCTTT. Translating it yields CASTLTTNTEAFF.

The genes are TRBV30 and TRBJ1-2; D possibly corresponds to TRBD1 (5 bases). Trimming removed 0 bases from V and 4 bases from J, with 12 bases in between. CDR3 length: 14 amino acids. Germline V gene lookup returns CDR1 GTSNPN and CDR2 SVGIG (reference sequence). CDR3 coding DNA: TGTGCCTGGAGTGTGGGACTGCCAGGCTATGGCTACACCTTC. Translated: CAWSVGLPGYGYTF. Drawing the rest from reference TRBV30 and TRBJ1-2, the complete variable domain is SQTIHQWPATLVQPVGSPLSLECTVEGTSNPNLYWYRQAAGRGLQLLFYSVGIGQISSEVPQNLSASRPQDRQFILSSKKLLLSDSGFYLCAWSVGLPGYGYTFGSGTRLTVV.

This clonotype was counted only a few times. Just one base apart from a much larger clone, this may be a read error. The chain carries TRBV3-1 and TRBJ1-1; D is perhaps TRBD1 (5 bases). The CDR3 consists of 11 residues. Between the trimmed V and J ends, which lost 8 bases and 1 base, there was a span of 5 bases. Per germline, CDR1 LGHDT and CDR2 YNNKEL (reference sequence). The CDR3 region is CASGGNTEAFF. The DNA of the CDR3 is TGTGCCAGCGGGGGGAACACTGAAGCTTTCTTT.

A single count supports this clonotype. This chain joins TRBV27 and TRBJ2-5, with 7 bases identical to TRBD2. Trimming took 2 bases from V and 6 from J; bases not matched to a gene: 12. CDR3 length: 16 amino acids. Looked up from germline, CDR1 is MNHEY and CDR2 is SMNVEV (reference sequence). CDR3 sequence (DNA): TGTGCCAGCAGTTTACTACCGGGGGGTAACGGGAAGACCCAGTACTTC. Its protein product is CASSLLPGGNGKTQYF.

The gene calls are TRBV3-1 and TRBJ1-1; D is ambiguous. This CDR3 spans 14 amino acids. Germline V CDR1 and CDR2: LGHDT, YNNKEL (reference sequence). V lost 1 base and J 6 bases, leaving 12 bases between the germline ends. In nucleotides, the CDR3 is TGTGCCAGCAGCCAAGGTCCCACAATCCCTGAAGCTTTCTTT. Amino acids: CASSQGPTIPEAFF.

As concerns this clonotype: A read error is possible here, since a much larger clone lies one base away. The CDR3: CASSDVQETPYF. CDR3 DNA: TGTGCCAGCAGCGACGTCCAAGAGACCCCGTACTTC. The chain joins TRBV7-9 to TRBJ2-5; no reliable D call. Germline V gene lookup returns CDR1 SEHNR and CDR2 FQNEAQ (reference sequence). The CDR3 contains 12 residues.

This clonotype was detected only once. CDR3 in amino acids: CASSYQGSSEAFF. The CDR3 DNA follows: TGTGCCAGCAGTTACCAGGGGTCTTCTGAAGCTTTCTTT. V and J are TRBV12-3 or TRBV12-4 and TRBJ1-1; a weak D match, TRBD1 (6 bases). V dropped 4 bases and J dropped 6 bases, with 12 bases sitting between them. The CDR3 extends over 13 amino acids.